A single TCR beta chain is shown here with its context. The CDR3 consists of 18 residues. Germline CDR1 LGHNT, CDR2 FRNRAP. Trimming cost V 0 bases and J 4 bases, with 19 bases left between them. Sequenced by immunoSEQ multiplex PCR; TCRdb stores in-frame clones only, minus some. Among 60,000 to 80,000 clones listed, just over 90% were seen once. The entry originates in a study of technical replicates of blood from a handful of donors. Material: PBMCs. V is TRBV12-5 and J is TRBJ1-5; the D gene is possibly TRBD1 (6 bases). The sequence came from a human donor in good health. Some clones in this sample may be carry-over from other donors' samples. As DNA, the CDR3 is TGTGCTAGTGGTTTGGTACGTCCGGAGACAGGTTCTAATCAGCCCCAGCATTTT. Protein: CASGLVRPETGSNQPQHF.